This TCR beta chain came from a study of memory CD4+ T cells and cytomegalovirus serostatus. Study conclusions and caveats: The CMV-associated TCR signature appears largely within the CD4+ memory repertoire.

Libraries were prepared by immunoSEQ multiplex PCR; TCRdb keeps only in-frame clonotypes and omits some of them. The sample has some 56,000 clones; about 81% are singletons. The sort gate was single viable CD3+CD4+CD8-CD45RO+ cells for memory CD4+ T cells. CDR3 length: 16 residues. Trimming took 4 bases from V and 4 from J; bases not matched to a gene: 10. CDR1 SNHLY and CDR2 FYNNEI come from the germline V gene. Notes on this clone: Antigen unknown.

The chain uses TRBV2 and TRBJ2-7; TRBD2 aligns across 10 bases. Material for sequencing was memory CD4+ T cells from blood. This TCR came from an adult in good health and CMV-seronegative. CDR3 sequence reads: CASSGVGLAVSYEQYF. The CDR3 bases are TGTGCCAGCAGTGGGGTCGGACTAGCGGTTTCGTACGAGCAGTACTTC.